These 8 T cell receptor beta chains originate from one sample sequenced in a study of blood T cells in healthy people across ages. PCR was performed a second time for about 6 to 12 cycles using a sample-barcoded 5' primer and a J-beta primer mix. One entry per CDR3 protein, called by TCRdb with MiXCR from the 5' RACE reads. The sample records 1.5 million to 2 million distinct CDR3 sequences, about 50% being singletons. The specimen was blood. Every receptor here comes from a woman between 35 and 50 years old in good health.

This chain uses TRBV7-2 with TRBJ2-1; TRBD2 is a possible D gene (5 bases). Trimming removed 5 bases at V and 0 bases at J, with 14 bases between. This CDR3 has 16 residues. Looked up from germline, CDR1 is SGHTA and CDR2 is FQGNSA. For the CDR3, the DNA is TGTGCCAGCAGCCCAGCCGCTACTAGCTCCTACAATGAGCAGTTCTTC. This codes for CASSPAATSSYNEQFF.

The V call is TRBV6-2 or TRBV6-3, the J call TRBJ2-6; the match to TRBD1 covers 9 bases. Germline lookup yields CDR1 MNHEY and CDR2 SVGEGT. Trimming at V came to 7 bases and at J to 2 bases, leaving 9 bases not matched to a gene. This CDR3 comprises 17 residues. The CDR3 sequence: CASTGGTGSPGANVLTF. The CDR3 nucleotides read TGTGCCAGCACCGGCGGGACAGGGTCCCCTGGGGCCAACGTCCTGACTTTC.

This chain links TRBV29-1 with TRBJ2-7; D not resolved. The CDR3 totals 12 residues. The germline gives CDR1 SQVTM, CDR2 ANQGSEA. The ends were cut back, 5 bases at V and 3 bases at J, with 11 bases in the middle. The CDR3 spells CSVQPSIYEQYF. CDR3 sequence (DNA): TGCAGCGTTCAACCGAGTATCTACGAGCAGTACTTC.

This rearrangement joins TRBV7-9 to TRBJ2-7; tentative D call: TRBD1 (6 bases). Trimming stripped 4 bases from V and 0 bases from J, with 10 bases between. The CDR3 totals 14 residues. Germline V gene lookup returns CDR1 SEHNR and CDR2 FQNEAQ (reference sequence). The CDR3, as DNA: TGTGCCAGCAGCTATCAGGGGAGCTCCTACGAGCAGTACTTC. This gives the protein CASSYQGSSYEQYF.

This clonotype has just a few counts. This chain links TRBV27 with TRBJ2-4, with 8 bases aligning to TRBD1. Germline-derived CDR1 and CDR2 are MNHEY and SMNVEV (reference sequence). The CDR3 has 16 amino acids. V dropped 3 bases and J dropped 1; count of bases not matched to a gene: 5. CDR3 sequence: CASSFQGAWAKNIQYF. The CDR3 coding sequence is TGTGCCAGCAGTTTCCAGGGGGCTTGGGCCAAAAACATTCAGTACTTC.

This clonotype was seen more than once but under ten times. V gene TRBV20-1 combines with J gene TRBJ2-7, with 8 bases matching TRBD2. Germline assignment: CDR1 DFQATT and CDR2 SNEGSKA (reference sequence). The CDR3 totals 21 residues. J lost 5 bases, V lost 7 bases, and 34 bases had no gene match. For the CDR3, the DNA is TGCAGTGTCCCACTCCCAGCAAGCGGATCAGGGGCGGGGGGCCGTCTGGACGAGCAGTACTTC. Its translation is CSVPLPASGSGAGGRLDEQYF.

The J gene is TRBJ2-7, the V gene TRBV6-5; 7 bases line up with TRBD2. The length of the CDR3 is 17 residues. Germline V gene data show CDR1 as MNHEY and CDR2 as SVGAGI. The V segment lost 4 bases and the J segment 7 bases; nucleotides outside the gene matches: 19. CDR3 amino acids: CASSSQTSSRANNEQYF. CDR3 DNA: TGTGCCAGCAGTTCCCAGACTAGCTCCCGGGCTAACAATGAGCAGTACTTC.

This chain links TRBV6-5 with TRBJ2-3, with D perhaps matching TRBD1 (6 bases). V shed 5 bases and J shed 0 bases, with 12 bases lying between them. Germline V gene sequence: CDR1 MNHEY, CDR2 SVGAGI. This CDR3 has 15 residues. CDR3 sequence (DNA): TGTGCCAGCAGTCGCCGACAGGTTAGCACAGATACGCAGTATTTT. Its translation is CASSRRQVSTDTQYF.